This entry lists 10 T cell receptor beta chains sequenced from one sample in a study of monozygotic twins with inflammatory bowel disease. TCRdb re-called the 5' RACE reads and shows each CDR3 protein once, DNA omitted. Recorded for this sample: roughly 200,000 distinct CDR3 sequences. The sample taken for sequencing was blood. These receptors were collected from a human donor with ulcerative colitis or Crohn's disease, or a healthy co-twin of an affected twin (not recorded which).

This chain uses TRBV5-1 with TRBJ2-7; the D gene TCRdb calls, TRBD1, cannot be checked with no DNA. CDR3 size: 14 residues. The germline V gene has CDR1 SGHRS and CDR2 YFSETQ. CDR3 sequence: CASSSGIQDYEQYF.

The gene calls are TRBV6-5 and TRBJ1-5. Germline CDR1 is MNHEY and CDR2 is SVGAGI. The CDR3 is 16 amino acids. This chain's CDR3 is CASSYSTADINQPQHF.

This CDR3 reads CASSYGFNQPQHF. The rearrangement joins TRBV6-5 to TRBJ1-5. The length of the CDR3 is 13 residues. Germline V gives CDR1 MNHEY, CDR2 SVGAGI.

V gene TRBV15 combines with J gene TRBJ2-3; TCRdb names TRBD1, which stays unverified in the absence of DNA. CDR1 is LNHNV, CDR2 YYDKDF, per germline (reference sequence). This CDR3 is built from 16 residues. The CDR3 here is CATSRVAGGETDTQYF. Combining the CDR3 with reference TRBV15 and TRBJ2-3 gives the whole variable domain DAMVIQNPRYQVTQFGKPVTLSCSQTLNHNVMYWYQQKSSQAPKLLFHYYDKDFNNEADTPDNFQSRRPNTSFCFLDIRSPGLGDTAMYLCATSRVAGGETDTQYFGPGTRLTVL.

The rearrangement links TRBV2 to TRBJ1-3; TCRdb lists TRBD1, though no DNA is available to test this call. Germline values: CDR1 SNHLY, CDR2 FYNNEI. The CDR3 length is 14 residues. The CDR3 reads CASGTGPFGNTIYF.

The genes are TRBV5-1 and TRBJ1-1. This CDR3 is 13 amino acids long. The V gene's germline CDR1 is SGHRS and CDR2 YFSETQ. CDR3 region: CASSNQMNTEAFF.

The CDR3 is CASRSPGTGGSYNEQFF. This chain uses TRBV12-3 or TRBV12-4 with TRBJ2-1; no DNA is available, so the TRBD1 call from TCRdb remains unchecked. The CDR3 has 17 residues.

This chain connects TRBV7-8 to TRBJ2-1; the D call from TCRdb, TRBD2, cannot be confirmed without DNA. This CDR3 region has 12 residues. Looked up from germline, CDR1 is SGHVS and CDR2 is FQNEAQ. The CDR3 protein is CVAGESYNEQFF.

The J gene is TRBJ2-3, the V gene TRBV15; the D gene TCRdb calls, TRBD1, cannot be checked with no DNA. Germline CDR1 reads LNHNV; CDR2 reads YYDKDF (reference sequence). The length of the CDR3 is 21 residues. CDR3 sequence reads: CATSRAGEQGEVLGSTDTQYF.

This CDR3 reads CSASQGYEQYF. The chain links TRBV20-1 to TRBJ2-7; TCRdb outputs TRBD1, but without DNA this stays unchecked. The germline CDR1 and CDR2 sequences are DFQATT and SNEGSKA (reference sequence). The CDR3 runs to 11 residues.